This T cell receptor (beta chain) was sequenced in a study of post-analysis software for immune sequencing data. Per the germline V gene, CDR1 is PRHDT and CDR2 is FYEKMQ (reference sequence). The CDR3 is 15 residues long. TCR beta cDNA libraries included unique molecular identifiers. TCRdb recomputed calls from the PCR reads with MiXCR, one row per CDR3 protein. This table holds some 160,000 distinct CDR3 sequences, around 36% found once. This clonotype has a single count. A much larger clone differs from this one at a single base, so this may be a read error. The TCR sequence derives from a girl aged 10 to 17 with multiple sclerosis. Material: blood, obtained after autologous hematopoietic stem cell transplantation. The V gene is TRBV13, the J gene TRBJ1-2; 9 bases are shared with TRBD1. CDR3 in amino acids: CASSFLSGTGNGCTF. In DNA form, the CDR3 reads TGTGCCAGCAGCTTCCTCTCGGGGACAGGGAATGGCTGCACCTTC.